This TCR beta chain was sequenced for a study of blood T cells in healthy people across ages. Then a second PCR, running roughly 7 to 11 cycles, was carried out with a sample-barcoded 5' primer and a J-beta primer mix. TCRdb itself ran the 5' RACE reads through MiXCR, one entry per CDR3 protein. The sample lists 660,000 or so distinct CDR3 sequences; roughly three fifths were seen once. This clonotype was found once. The origin of this receptor is a man aged 60 to 75 in good health. The specimen sequenced was blood.

The CDR3 DNA reads TGTGCCAGCAGCTTGGCCCCGGCTAGCGGACAAGAGACCCAGTACTTC. Translating it yields CASSLAPASGQETQYF. V and J are TRBV5-4 and TRBJ2-5; 7 bases are a match to TRBD2. Germline V gene sequence: CDR1 SGHNT, CDR2 YYREEE (reference sequence). The CDR3 has 16 amino acids. The junction had 7 bases not matched to a gene; V was cut back by 0 bases and J by 2 bases.